The 29 T cell receptor beta chains given below trace back to one sample, sequenced in a study of OX40 agonist ivuxolimab in advanced cancers. Assay used: immunoSEQ multiplex PCR; TCRdb lists only in-frame clones, some missing. The profile shows 95,000 to 150,000 clones, under 95% of them singletons. The sequenced sample was CD4+ or CD8+ T cells sorted from blood, obtained in a trial of the OX40 agonist ivuxolimab. These receptors originate from an adult with an advanced solid tumor such as melanoma, head and neck, liver or kidney cancer.

This chain links TRBV5-1 with TRBJ2-1; D not resolved. The V and J ends lost 4 bases and 6 bases respectively, with 14 bases between them. This CDR3 region has 14 residues. Germline V gives CDR1 SGHRS, CDR2 YFSETQ. The CDR3 DNA reads as TGCGCCAGCAGCCCGACCCTCGGTGGCAATGAGCAGTTCTTC. Translation gives CASSPTLGGNEQFF.

The gene calls are TRBV27 and TRBJ1-1; D might be TRBD1 (5 bases). Trimming removed 4 bases at V and 7 bases at J, with 13 bases between. The CDR3 totals 13 residues. Germline V gene sequence: CDR1 MNHEY, CDR2 SMNVEV (reference sequence). The CDR3 spells CASSSRQPIEAFF. The CDR3 DNA follows: TGTGCCAGCAGTTCCCGACAGCCCATTGAAGCTTTCTTT.

The chain uses TRBV7-6 and TRBJ1-1; weak D call: TRBD1 (6 bases). With 1 base removed from V and 0 bases from J, the gap between germline ends came to 12 bases. CDR1 SGHVS and CDR2 FNYEAQ come from the germline V gene. This CDR3 has 16 residues. CDR3 nucleotides: TGTGCCAGCAGCTTAGGATCTGGGGGCATGAACACTGAAGCTTTCTTT. Its protein product is CASSLGSGGMNTEAFF.

The CDR3 bases are TGTGCCAGCAGTGATGAGGCGGGCAGGGTGGACTATGGCTACACCTTC. Residues: CASSDEAGRVDYGYTF. The chain joins TRBV25-1 to TRBJ1-2; tentative D call: TRBD1 (5 bases). V was shortened by 3 bases and J by 3 bases, with 17 bases between the two germline ends. The germline V gene has CDR1 MGHDK and CDR2 SYGVNS. There are 16 residues in the CDR3.

The chain links TRBV27 to TRBJ2-1; D is perhaps TRBD1 (5 bases). The CDR3 consists of 16 residues. Between the trimmed V and J ends, which lost 1 base and 6 bases, there was a span of 16 bases. Germline values: CDR1 MNHEY, CDR2 SMNVEV (reference sequence). CDR3 nucleotide sequence: TGTGCCAGCAGTTTATACTCCATAAACAGGATCAATGAGCAGTTCTTC. It encodes CASSLYSINRINEQFF.

The chain links TRBV5-1 to TRBJ2-1; 9 nucleotides match TRBD1. In germline, CDR1 is SGHRS, CDR2 YFSETQ. V lost 4 bases to trimming and J lost 5 bases; unmatched junction nucleotides: 10. There are 16 residues in the CDR3. In nucleotides, the CDR3 is TGCGCCAGCAGCATGCTTTCCGGGACAGGGCACAATGAGCAGTTCTTC. Translating it yields CASSMLSGTGHNEQFF.

The V gene is TRBV28, the J gene TRBJ1-5; D ambiguous. The CDR3 sequence is 14 residues long. Trimming pared 3 bases from V and 0 bases from J, leaving 6 bases between. Germline CDR1 and CDR2: MDHEN and SYDVKM. CDR3 nucleotides: TGTGCCAGCAGTTTGAGAAGTAGCAATCAGCCCCAGCATTTT. This encodes CASSLRSSNQPQHF.

The chain links TRBV5-1 to TRBJ2-3; 7 nucleotides align to TRBD2. V shed 1 base, J shed 1 base, and the junction held 6 bases outside the gene matches. Per the germline V gene, CDR1 is SGHRS and CDR2 is YFSETQ. CDR3 length: 16 residues. CDR3 DNA sequence: TGCGCCAGCAGCTTGAGGTCTAGCGGAGGCACAGATACGCAGTATTTT. This sequence encodes CASSLRSSGGTDTQYF.

The chain is built from TRBV19 and TRBJ2-1; weak D call: TRBD2 (5 bases). Germline loops: CDR1 LNHDA, CDR2 SQIVND (reference sequence). Trimming stripped 4 bases from V and 1 base from J, with 17 bases between. The length of the CDR3 is 17 residues. The CDR3, as DNA: TGTGCCAGTAGTAAAGGAGGCGGCAGTGGGTCCTACAATGAGCAGTTCTTC. Amino acid sequence: CASSKGGGSGSYNEQFF.

This clone has a single count. CDR3 in amino acids: CASSPEGSYGYTF. The DNA for the CDR3 is TGTGCCAGCTCACCAGAGGGGTCCTATGGCTACACCTTC. The rearrangement joins TRBV18 to TRBJ1-2; possibly TRBD1 for D (5 bases). The CDR3 runs 13 residues. Germline CDR1 and CDR2: KGHSH and LQKENI. With 2 bases removed from V and 4 bases from J, the gap between germline ends came to 8 bases.

This rearrangement joins TRBV7-2 to TRBJ1-2, with D possibly matching TRBD1 (6 bases). V lost 2 bases and J lost 8, with 12 bases in between. Germline-derived CDR1 and CDR2 are SGHTA and FQGNSA. The CDR3 is made up of 13 amino acids. The CDR3 protein is CASSLQGSGGYTF. In DNA form, the CDR3 reads TGTGCCAGCAGCTTACAGGGGTCAGGCGGCTACACCTTC.

The genes are TRBV28 and TRBJ1-4; 9 nucleotides align to TRBD1. The CDR3 covers 14 residues. V dropped 6 bases and J dropped 16; count of bases not matched to a gene: 15. Per germline, CDR1 MDHEN and CDR2 SYDVKM. The CDR3 DNA reads as TGTGCCAGCAGCTCGGGACAGGGCTCCCGGGCGTCGTTTTTT. It is translated as CASSSGQGSRASFF.

The chain combines TRBV7-3 with TRBJ2-5; D uncertain. The germline V gene encodes CDR1 SGHTA and CDR2 FQGTGA. The CDR3 has 14 residues. The V and J ends lost 0 bases and 5 bases respectively, with 10 bases between them. The CDR3 nucleotides read TGTGCCAGCAGCTTAACGAGGCATCTGGAGACCCAGTACTTC. This translates into CASSLTRHLETQYF. Together with reference TRBV7-3 and TRBJ2-5, the CDR3 gives the full variable domain: GAGVSQTPSNKVTEKGKYVELRCDPISGHTALYWYRQSLGQGPEFLIYFQGTGAADDSGLPNDRFFAVRPEGSVSTLKIQRTERGDSAVYLCASSLTRHLETQYFGPGTRLLVL.

The gene calls are TRBV19 and TRBJ2-3; 7 nucleotides match TRBD1. The germline V gene has CDR1 LNHDA and CDR2 SQIVND (reference sequence). The length of the CDR3 is 15 residues. V lost 3 bases, J lost 2 bases, and 5 bases stayed unmatched. The CDR3 loop is CASSIMGQTTDTQYF. The CDR3 region has the DNA TGTGCCAGTAGTATCATGGGACAGACCACAGATACGCAGTATTTT.

V is TRBV10-1 and J is TRBJ1-3, with D possibly being TRBD1 (5 bases). V was pared by 0 bases and J by 15 bases, with 15 bases between. CDR3 length: 13 residues. The germline V gene has CDR1 WNHNN and CDR2 SYGVQD (reference sequence). Here the CDR3 reads CASSESHRDSKYF. CDR3 bases: TGCGCCAGCAGTGAGTCCCACCGGGACTCAAAATATTTT.

The CDR3 loop is CASSGDLRDGYTF. CDR3 in DNA: TGTGCCAGCAGTGGGGATTTAAGGGACGGCTACACCTTC. The V gene is TRBV2, the J gene TRBJ1-2; D is possibly TRBD1 (5 bases). The germline V and J ends were trimmed by 4 bases and 8 bases, with 14 bases remaining between them. In germline, CDR1 is SNHLY, CDR2 FYNNEI. CDR3 length: 13 amino acids.

V is TRBV5-1 and J is TRBJ2-7; 7 nucleotides align to TRBD2. With 4 bases clipped from V and 0 bases from J, the junction kept 10 bases outside the gene matches. Looked up from germline, CDR1 is SGHRS and CDR2 is YFSETQ. The CDR3 runs to 16 residues. CDR3: CASSLSGGRGSYEQYF. The CDR3 region has the DNA TGCGCCAGCAGCCTGTCTGGAGGGAGGGGCTCCTACGAGCAGTACTTC.

V is TRBV19 and J is TRBJ2-1; no reliable D call. The length of the CDR3 is 15 residues. Germline V gives CDR1 LNHDA, CDR2 SQIVND (reference sequence). Trimming took 7 bases from V and 2 from J, leaving 15 bases between them. This CDR3 reads CASTPPRSTYNEQFF. The DNA for the CDR3 is TGTGCCAGTACCCCCCCCCGGAGCACCTACAATGAGCAGTTCTTC.

V and J are TRBV4-2 and TRBJ2-5; a weak D match, TRBD1 (5 bases). Trimming took 0 bases from V and 2 from J, leaving 10 bases between them. This CDR3 comprises 15 residues. Germline loops: CDR1 LGHNA, CDR2 YNFKEQ. CDR3 in amino acids: CASSQEGAKQETQYF. The DNA of the CDR3 is TGTGCCAGCAGCCAAGAAGGGGCCAAACAAGAGACCCAGTACTTC.

The chain employs TRBV30 and TRBJ1-1; 10 nucleotides align to TRBD1. The V segment lost 3 bases and the J segment 8 bases; nucleotides outside the gene matches: 6. This CDR3 contains 13 residues. Per the germline V gene, CDR1 is GTSNPN and CDR2 is SVGIG (reference sequence). The CDR3 region has the DNA TGTGCCTGGAGCGAGGACAGGGGGTTCGAAGCTTTCTTT. It is translated as CAWSEDRGFEAFF.

The J gene is TRBJ2-2, the V gene TRBV4-2; 11 bases map to TRBD1. V was clipped by 1 base and J by 6 bases; unmatched bases: 7. The CDR3 contains 17 residues. Germline lookup yields CDR1 LGHNA and CDR2 YNFKEQ. This chain's CDR3 is CASSQASGQGASGELFF. In DNA, the CDR3 is TGTGCCAGCAGCCAAGCGTCCGGACAGGGGGCCTCCGGGGAGCTGTTTTTT.

The rearrangement uses TRBV2 and TRBJ1-6, with 7 bases that match TRBD1. CDR1 is SNHLY, CDR2 FYNNEI, per germline. The CDR3 covers 15 residues. J was trimmed by 7 bases and V by 6 bases; bases with no gene match: 9. CDR3 sequence reads: CASSKDRNRNSPLHF. The CDR3 coding sequence is TGTGCCAGCAGCAAGGACAGGAATCGCAATTCACCCCTCCACTTT.

The chain combines TRBV2 with TRBJ1-2; D perhaps matches TRBD1 (6 bases). V was pared by 4 bases and J by 2 bases, with 17 bases between. The CDR3 runs 16 residues. The germline gives CDR1 SNHLY, CDR2 FYNNEI. CDR3: CASSVAGVAINYGYTF. CDR3 DNA sequence: TGTGCCAGCAGTGTGGCAGGGGTCGCGATCAACTATGGCTACACCTTC.

The chain has TRBV27 and TRBJ2-7; TRBD2 is a possible D gene (6 bases). V was clipped by 7 bases and J by 4 bases, with 17 bases between them. The germline CDR1 and CDR2 sequences are MNHEY and SMNVEV (reference sequence). The CDR3 consists of 14 residues. The CDR3: CASTLRPGGYEQYF. The CDR3 DNA sequence: TGTGCCAGCACTCTCAGGCCAGGAGGGTACGAGCAGTACTTC.

This clone has more than one count but fewer than ten. The V and J genes are TRBV12-5 and TRBJ2-5; D is ambiguous. This CDR3 comprises 14 residues. The V gene lost 6 bases and the J gene lost 0 bases, with 11 bases spanning the gap. Germline values: CDR1 LGHNT, CDR2 FRNRAP. The CDR3 spells CASGTRAYQETQYF. The CDR3 nucleotides are TGTGCTAGTGGGACCCGAGCGTACCAAGAGACCCAGTACTTC. The whole variable domain, filled in from reference TRBV12-5 and TRBJ2-5, reads DARVTQTPRHKVTEMGQEVTMRCQPILGHNTVFWYRQTMMQGLELLAYFRNRAPLDDSGMPKDRFSAEMPDATLATLKIQPSEPRDSAVYFCASGTRAYQETQYFGPGTRLLVL.

This chain links TRBV9 with TRBJ2-7, with no clear D. This CDR3 is built from 14 residues. V lost 0 bases and J 2 bases, leaving 9 bases between the germline ends. Germline V gene lookup returns CDR1 SGDLS and CDR2 YYNGEE. The CDR3 DNA reads TGTGCCAGCAGCGTAGCAATAGGACCCTACGAGCAGTACTTC. Its protein is CASSVAIGPYEQYF.

The rearrangement uses TRBV7-8 and TRBJ2-3; D call uncertain. The V end lost 6 bases, the J end lost 5 bases, and 6 bases lay between the germline ends. Germline loops: CDR1 SGHVS, CDR2 FQNEAQ. The length of the CDR3 is 11 residues. The CDR3 nucleotides are TGTGCCAGCAGAACCGTAGATACGCAGTATTTT. Translated: CASRTVDTQYF.

This chain links TRBV5-1 with TRBJ1-2; no firm D call. Germline CDR1 SGHRS, CDR2 YFSETQ. V was pared by 0 bases and J by 6 bases, with 6 bases between. This CDR3 is built from 12 residues. This CDR3 reads CASSLEGNGYTF. Written as DNA, the CDR3 is TGCGCCAGCAGCTTGGAAGGGAATGGCTACACCTTC.

V and J are TRBV29-1 and TRBJ2-7; D is possibly TRBD2 (6 bases). Germline V gives CDR1 SQVTM, CDR2 ANQGSEA. The CDR3 consists of 11 residues. The CDR3 sequence is CSLSEGYEQYF. The CDR3 DNA reads TGCAGTCTTTCGGAGGGCTACGAGCAGTACTTC.